This is a list of T cell receptor beta chains from one sample in a study of shared clonotypes between healthy human individuals. Clones were read by immunoSEQ multiplex PCR, and TCRdb kept only the in-frame ones, dropping some. This sample yields 800,000 or so clones, of which 90% to 98% are seen a single time; less than 0.25% belongs to the top ten. Sequencing was done on a sample of naive CD8+ T cells sorted from blood. Every receptor here comes from a man aged 30 to 45 in good health. Both conserved end residues are part of each CDR3. A D gene is named only where the DNA matches it firmly. Part of the rows lack a size; the others show once, few, many or a class for expanded clones.

clone size	V gene	D gene	J gene	CDR3 protein	CDR3 DNA
NA	TRBV7-2	NA	TRBJ2-3	CASNDGLASTDTQYF	TGTGCCAGCAACGATGGACTGGCCAGCACAGATACGCAGTATTTT
NA	TRBV2	TRBD2	TRBJ2-5	CASSSGLAGGGFETQYF	TGTGCCAGCAGCTCCGGACTAGCGGGGGGTGGGTTTGAGACCCAGTACTTC
NA	TRBV7-7	TRBD1	TRBJ2-5	CASSPTRDRQETQYF	TGTGCTAGCAGCCCAACCCGGGACAGGCAAGAGACCCAGTACTTC
NA	TRBV4-1	NA	TRBJ2-2	CASSQGPMNTGELFF	TGCGCCAGCAGCCAAGGTCCGATGAACACCGGGGAGCTGTTTTTT
few	TRBV9	TRBD1	TRBJ1-2	CASSATGTGRGYTF	TGTGCCAGCAGCGCAACCGGGACAGGGAGAGGCTACACCTTC
NA	TRBV15	TRBD2	TRBJ2-7	CATSNILAGGPLEQYF	TGTGCCACCAGCAATATCCTAGCGGGAGGGCCGCTCGAGCAGTACTTC
NA	TRBV4-3	NA	TRBJ2-2	CASSQVGGDGELFF	TGCGCCAGCAGCCAAGTCGGGGGAGACGGGGAGCTGTTTTTT
NA	TRBV5-6	NA	TRBJ1-1	CASSLAGQPEAFF	TGTGCCAGCAGCTTGGCAGGTCAACCTGAAGCTTTCTTT
NA	TRBV7-9	NA	TRBJ1-1	CASSSPGPRMNTEAFF	TGTGCCAGCAGCTCTCCGGGACCCCGTATGAACACTGAAGCTTTCTTT
NA	TRBV10-2	NA	TRBJ2-1	CASSDSLGNNEQFF	TGCGCCAGCAGTGACAGTCTGGGGAACAATGAGCAGTTCTTC
NA	TRBV7-9	TRBD2	TRBJ2-1	CASSLRSGRAYNEQFF	TGTGCCAGCAGCTTGCGAAGCGGGAGAGCCTACAATGAGCAGTTCTTC
NA	TRBV9	NA	TRBJ2-7	CASSVGVGPTTDEQYF	TGTGCCAGCAGCGTAGGGGTGGGACCCACCACCGACGAGCAGTACTTC
NA	TRBV15	NA	TRBJ2-1	CATSSEDLPYNEQFF	TGTGCCACCAGCAGCGAGGACTTACCCTACAATGAGCAGTTCTTC
NA	TRBV11-2	NA	TRBJ2-2	CASSRGFYTGELFF	TGTGCCAGCAGCAGAGGATTCTACACCGGGGAGCTGTTTTTT
NA	TRBV10-2	TRBD1	TRBJ2-2	CASSEVGQGVGELFF	TGCGCCAGCAGTGAGGTTGGACAGGGCGTCGGGGAGCTGTTTTTT
NA	TRBV7-9	NA	TRBJ2-2	CASSLVFGATGELFF	TGTGCCAGCAGCTTAGTGTTTGGGGCCACCGGGGAGCTGTTTTTT
NA	TRBV5-1	TRBD1	TRBJ1-1	CASSLEGQGSPEAFF	TGCGCCAGCAGCTTGGAGGGACAGGGGAGCCCTGAAGCTTTCTTT
NA	TRBV7-6	NA	TRBJ2-7	CASSSHTGSNEQYF	TGTGCCAGCAGCTCCCACACAGGGTCCAACGAGCAGTACTTC
NA	TRBV5-6	NA	TRBJ1-3	CASSFGLTSGNTIYF	TGTGCCAGCAGCTTCGGCCTCACCTCTGGAAACACCATATATTTT
once	TRBV18	NA	TRBJ2-7	CASSPDHSSLLDEQYF	TGTGCCAGCTCACCAGACCATTCTTCCCTCCTCGACGAGCAGTACTTC
NA	TRBV5-4	NA	TRBJ2-7	CASSPAAGGRGSSYEQYF	TGTGCCAGCAGCCCCGCTGCCGGGGGGCGCGGAAGCTCCTACGAGCAGTACTTC
NA	TRBV4-1	TRBD1	TRBJ2-7	CASSLRQGDYEQYF	TGCGCCAGCAGCCTCCGACAGGGGGACTACGAGCAGTACTTC
NA	TRBV5-8	NA	TRBJ1-5	CASSLERRVEPQHF	TGTGCCAGCAGCTTGGAGCGCAGGGTGGAGCCCCAGCATTTT
NA	TRBV4-1	NA	TRBJ2-7	CASSQGTSRLYEQYF	TGCGCCAGCAGCCAAGGAACTAGCAGATTATACGAGCAGTACTTC
once	TRBV5-1	TRBD1	TRBJ2-7	CASSTGTGGLAESYEQYF	TGCGCCAGCAGCACCGGGACAGGGGGCTTGGCGGAAAGCTACGAGCAGTACTTC
NA	TRBV13	NA	TRBJ2-7	CASRYGGGSEQYF	TGTGCCAGCAGATACGGCGGCGGGTCCGAGCAGTACTTC
NA	TRBV30	NA	TRBJ1-2	CAWTIERTYGYTF	TGTGCCTGGACGATAGAGAGAACTTATGGCTACACCTTC
NA	TRBV6-5	TRBD1	TRBJ1-1	CASSTGGGTEAFF	TGTGCCAGCAGTACAGGGGGAGGCACTGAAGCTTTCTTT
NA	TRBV27	TRBD1	TRBJ2-7	CASSFPTPTGLYEQYF	TGTGCCAGCAGTTTTCCCACCCCGACAGGGCTTTACGAGCAGTACTTC
NA	TRBV29-1	NA	TRBJ2-3	CSVEGRTSTDTQYF	TGCAGCGTTGAAGGTCGAACTAGCACAGATACGCAGTATTTT
once	TRBV10-1	TRBD1	TRBJ2-3	CASSISDRVSSDTQYF	TGCGCCAGCAGTATTTCGGACAGGGTCAGTTCAGATACGCAGTATTTT
NA	TRBV10-1	TRBD1	TRBJ2-1	CASSAGTGSNEQFF	TGCGCCAGCAGCGCCGGGACAGGGAGCAATGAGCAGTTCTTC
NA	TRBV28	TRBD2	TRBJ2-7	CASSSRSGLATYEQYF	TGTGCCAGCTCCTCCAGATCGGGACTAGCGACCTACGAGCAGTACTTC
once	TRBV28	TRBD1	TRBJ2-7	CASSLFSPDRGNEQYF	TGTGCCAGCAGTTTATTCTCCCCGGACAGGGGCAACGAGCAGTACTTC
NA	TRBV11-2	NA	TRBJ2-7	CASSSGGEQYF	TGTGCCAGCAGCTCCGGGGGCGAGCAGTACTTC